One sample yielded the 15 T cell receptor beta chains listed below, sequenced in a study of blood T cell repertoires in COVID-19. Sequenced by immunoSEQ multiplex PCR; TCRdb stores in-frame clones only, minus some. The sample lists hundreds of thousands of clones, roughly 80% occurring once. Sequences were obtained from peripheral blood. The source of these receptors is a man aged 25 to 45 with active or convalescent COVID-19.

The rearrangement joins TRBV6-4 to TRBJ2-3; D might be TRBD1 (6 bases). The CDR3 length is 14 residues. The ends were cut back, 6 bases at V and 6 bases at J, with 16 bases in the middle. Per germline, CDR1 MRHNA and CDR2 SNTAGT. CDR3 residues: CASSSRGIFDTQYF. The CDR3 DNA follows: TGTGCCAGCAGCTCCAGGGGAATTTTTGATACGCAGTATTTT.

The J gene is TRBJ2-1, the V gene TRBV7-9; D might be TRBD2 (5 bases). V was cut by 5 bases and J by 9 bases, with 11 bases left in between. This CDR3 has 12 amino acids. Germline values: CDR1 SEHNR, CDR2 FQNEAQ (reference sequence). Here the CDR3 reads CASSRSGSEQFF. CDR3 DNA: TGTGCCAGCAGCCGCTCGGGGTCTGAGCAGTTCTTC.

The chain couples TRBV28 to TRBJ2-7, with 9 bases lining up with TRBD1. The CDR3 has 14 residues. The germline gives CDR1 MDHEN, CDR2 SYDVKM. V was pared by 7 bases and J by 1 base, with 5 bases of the junction left unmatched. The DNA for the CDR3 is TGTGCCAGCACCGCGACAGGGGGGTCCTACGAGCAGTACTTC. Translated, it gives CASTATGGSYEQYF.

The rearrangement joins TRBV3-1 (or the pseudogene TRBV3-2) to TRBJ1-5; tentative D call: TRBD1 (6 bases). CDR3 size: 15 residues. V was shortened by 1 base and J by 3 bases, with 10 bases between the two germline ends. The germline gives CDR1 LGHDT, CDR2 YNNKEL (reference sequence). CDR3 nucleotide sequence: TGTGCCAGCAGCCAAGCGGGGGGGCTCAATCAGCCCCAGCATTTT. Amino acids: CASSQAGGLNQPQHF.

The chain recombines TRBV7-2 with TRBJ1-5, with TRBD1 matching 7 bases. Looked up from germline, CDR1 is SGHTA and CDR2 is FQGNSA. V lost 2 bases to trimming and J lost 5 bases; unmatched junction nucleotides: 6. This CDR3 has 15 residues. The CDR3: CASSLYGTDYQPQHF. CDR3 nucleotide sequence: TGTGCCAGCAGCTTATATGGGACAGATTATCAGCCCCAGCATTTT.

The chain links TRBV24-1 to TRBJ2-7; no definite D call. Trimming took 4 bases from V and 1 from J, leaving 4 bases between them. CDR1 is KGHDR and CDR2 is SFDVKD in the germline V gene. CDR3 size: 12 residues. The CDR3 nucleotides read TGTGCCACCAGTGACGGTTCCTACGAGCAGTACTTC. Its protein product is CATSDGSYEQYF.

The chain carries TRBV18 and TRBJ2-7; TRBD1 agrees at 8 bases. The ends lost 2 bases at V and 6 bases at J; junction bases unmatched: 6. The germline gives CDR1 KGHSH, CDR2 LQKENI. The CDR3 spans 14 residues. The CDR3 protein is CASSPFAQGAEQYF. The CDR3 DNA reads TGTGCCAGCTCACCATTTGCCCAGGGGGCCGAGCAGTACTTC.

This sequence joins TRBV18 and TRBJ1-4, with D perhaps TRBD1 (5 bases). Trimming shortened V by 5 bases and J by 6 bases, and 13 bases separated the two germline ends. CDR1 and CDR2 from the germline V gene are KGHSH and LQKENI. This CDR3 is 14 amino acids long. The CDR3 loop is CASSTQGIDEKLFF. The CDR3 DNA follows: TGTGCCAGCTCAACCCAGGGAATCGATGAAAAACTGTTTTTT.

The chain has TRBV5-8 and TRBJ1-1; D not certain. V dropped 2 bases and J dropped 6 bases, with 8 bases sitting between them. This CDR3 has 12 amino acids. Germline loops: CDR1 SGHTS, CDR2 YDEGEE. The CDR3 loop reads CASSLLVSEAFF. CDR3 DNA: TGTGCCAGCAGCTTATTAGTCTCTGAAGCTTTCTTT.

The chain couples TRBV28 to TRBJ2-4; no reliable D call. The CDR3 is made up of 16 amino acids. CDR1 is MDHEN, CDR2 SYDVKM, per germline. The germline V and J ends were trimmed by 6 bases and 0 bases, with 15 bases remaining between them. This chain's CDR3 is CASSPQVNLAKNIQYF. The CDR3 coding sequence is TGTGCCAGCAGCCCGCAGGTGAACCTAGCCAAAAACATTCAGTACTTC.

The J gene is TRBJ2-3, the V gene TRBV28, with D possibly matching TRBD2 (6 bases). CDR1 and CDR2 from the germline V gene are MDHEN and SYDVKM. The CDR3 totals 16 residues. Trimming cost V 5 bases and J 0 bases, with 15 bases left between them. CDR3 protein: CASSPRRGLSTDTQYF. CDR3 coding DNA: TGTGCCAGCAGTCCCCGGCGGGGCCTGAGCACAGATACGCAGTATTTT.

The rearrangement links TRBV6-2 or TRBV6-3 to TRBJ2-3, with D maybe TRBD2 (5 bases). The CDR3 covers 14 residues. V lost 6 bases and J lost 4, with 14 bases in between. The germline V gene has CDR1 MNHEY and CDR2 SVGEGT. Here the CDR3 reads CASRPTRFSDTQYF. The CDR3 DNA reads TGTGCCAGCAGGCCTACTAGGTTTTCAGATACGCAGTATTTT.

V and J are TRBV15 and TRBJ2-1, with 11 bases lining up with TRBD2. The CDR3 sequence is 17 residues long. V lost 5 bases to trimming and J lost 8 bases; unmatched junction nucleotides: 14. CDR1 is LNHNV, CDR2 YYDKDF, per germline (reference sequence). CDR3 sequence (DNA): TGTGCCACCAGCGCAGAGATAGCACTAGCGGGAGTTGATGAGCAGTTCTTC. Translated, it gives CATSAEIALAGVDEQFF.

The V and J genes are TRBV28 and TRBJ2-1; 10 bases are shared with TRBD1. J lost 6 bases, V lost 4 bases, and 3 bases had no gene match. The CDR3 loop spans 14 amino acids. The germline gives CDR1 MDHEN, CDR2 SYDVKM. Here the CDR3 DNA reads TGTGCCAGCAGTTCCGGGACAGGGGTCAATGAGCAGTTCTTC. Translation gives CASSSGTGVNEQFF. The full variable domain, in which reference TRBV28 and TRBJ2-1 provide the parts outside the CDR3, is DVKVTQSSRYLVKRTGEKVFLECVQDMDHENMFWYRQDPGLGLRLIYFSYDVKMKEKGDIPEGYSVSREKKERFSLILESASTNQTSMYLCASSSGTGVNEQFFGPGTRLTVL.

This chain links TRBV7-6 with TRBJ2-1; possible D gene TRBD1, 5 bases. This CDR3 region has 13 residues. The V end was cut by 1 base, the J end by 8 bases, with 9 bases between. Looked up from germline, CDR1 is SGHVS and CDR2 is FNYEAQ. CDR3 amino acids: CASSLGGADEQFF. Written as DNA, the CDR3 is TGTGCCAGCAGCTTAGGGGGCGCTGATGAGCAGTTCTTC.